The source of this TCR beta chain is a study of CD8 T cells in Susac syndrome (dated by TCRdb to the late 2010s). The study in broad terms: Of the Susac syndrome patients who were sequenced, eight were in clinical remission while about six had clinically active disease. Susac syndrome patients were therapy-naive, on corticosteroids (some also receiving IVIg), or on IVIg alone at blood withdrawal. The study used repertoire sequencing to test whether antigen drove CD8+ T cell activation and differentiation in Susac syndrome. What the work shows at the level of the full study, not this receptor alone: In patients with Susac syndrome, the CD4+ T cell repertoire showed no detectable clonal expansion. The TCR sequencing and HLA analysis was acknowledged to have included a relatively small number of individuals.

Concerning this clonotype: Its recognized antigen is unknown. The input lacks base qualities; no much larger clone sits a single base away.

V gives up 7 bases and J gives up 7 bases, and the segment between their germline ends measures 11 bases. Measured from the cysteine to the phenylalanine, the CDR3 is 13 residues long. Here the CDR3 DNA is all that survives: 39 bases in frame from base 1. Based on the germline V gene, the CDR1 and CDR2 sequences are SNHLY and FYNNEI. RNA was extracted using the RNeasy kit, and about 0.45 to 1 microgram was reverse transcribed with random hexamers. The immunoSEQ multiplex PCR assay, covering 54 Vbeta and 13 Jbeta segments, was used to amplify TCR beta CDR3 regions. Bias from PCR amplification was corrected by using a synthetic template baseline for primer optimization and for computational correction. In the source study's methods: Reads were assigned to V, D and J genes according to IMGT and analyzed in immunoSEQ Analyzer, with only productive sequences retained. Clonality was calculated as one minus the Shannon entropy normalized by log2 of the number of productive unique sequences. Public and private clones were assessed among the 100 most prevalent clones of each patient and control. Clones were defined as Susac-specific if absent from the healthy and MS cohorts, from over a thousand published viral clones and from other ImmuneACCESS disease sequences. Starting from the raw public reads, TCRdb applied fastp trimming at Q25, assembled clones with MiXCR and retained in-frame beta chains. For every CDR3 protein sequence, its rows merge into one entry that carries the most common genes and DNA. The V and J calls here are based on TCRdb, not the publication. The sample includes approximately 160,000 distinct CDR3 sequences, with 95% to 96% observed a single time. The biggest ten clones account for around 0.12% of the sample.

High-throughput TCR beta sequencing profiled peripheral blood CD8+ and CD4+ T cells from healthy donors, Susac syndrome patients and multiple sclerosis patients. Susac syndrome patients met recently defined diagnostic criteria for definite or probable disease. Bulk CD8+ and CD4+ T cells were purified by magnetic negative isolation, whereas CD8+ TEMRA cells were enriched by FACS. Blood was collected in EDTA tubes and processed within 24 hours, with PBMCs isolated through density gradient centrifugation. PBMCs intended for TCR sequencing were cryopreserved in liquid nitrogen and were subsequently thawed in a 37 degrees C water bath. A purity of at least 90% was achieved for sorted or isolated CD4+, CD8+ and CD8+ TEMRA cells.

The sequence derives from a human donor with Susac syndrome. The chain is encoded by TRBV2 joined to TRBJ1-6, with no reliable assignment of the D segment. The sequencing sample was made of CD4+ T cells from PBMCs. The DNA sequence is as follows: TGTGCCAGCACCACAGCCGCCAATTCACCCCTCCACTTT. This sequence encodes CASTTAANSPLHF.